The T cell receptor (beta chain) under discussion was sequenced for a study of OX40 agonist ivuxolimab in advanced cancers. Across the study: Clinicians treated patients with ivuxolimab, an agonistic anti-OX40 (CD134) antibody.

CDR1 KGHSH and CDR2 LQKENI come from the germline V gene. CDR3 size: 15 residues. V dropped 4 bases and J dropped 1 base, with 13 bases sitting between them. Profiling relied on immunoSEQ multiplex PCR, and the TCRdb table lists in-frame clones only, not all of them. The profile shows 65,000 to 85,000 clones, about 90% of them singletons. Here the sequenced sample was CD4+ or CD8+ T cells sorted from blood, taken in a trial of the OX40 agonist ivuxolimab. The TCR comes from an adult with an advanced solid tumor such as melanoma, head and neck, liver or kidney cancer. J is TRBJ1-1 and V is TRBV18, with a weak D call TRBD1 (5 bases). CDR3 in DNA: TGTGCCAGCTCACGATCCTTGACAGCGAACACTGAAGCTTTCTTT. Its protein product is CASSRSLTANTEAFF.